This T cell receptor (beta chain) came from a study of blood T cell repertoires in COVID-19. Germline-derived CDR1 and CDR2 are SEHNR and FQNEAQ (reference sequence). V lost 3 bases and J lost 2, with 10 bases in between. The CDR3 covers 14 residues. The table came from immunoSEQ multiplex PCR; TCRdb's copy has only in-frame clones and leaves some out. The sample includes around 130,000 clones, 88% of them seen just once. This TCR derives from a man in his sixties or seventies with active COVID-19. Material: peripheral blood. This chain joins TRBV7-9 and TRBJ1-1, with no clear D. The CDR3 region is CASSLFSENTEAFF. The CDR3 DNA sequence: TGTGCCAGCAGCTTGTTTTCAGAAAACACTGAAGCTTTCTTT.